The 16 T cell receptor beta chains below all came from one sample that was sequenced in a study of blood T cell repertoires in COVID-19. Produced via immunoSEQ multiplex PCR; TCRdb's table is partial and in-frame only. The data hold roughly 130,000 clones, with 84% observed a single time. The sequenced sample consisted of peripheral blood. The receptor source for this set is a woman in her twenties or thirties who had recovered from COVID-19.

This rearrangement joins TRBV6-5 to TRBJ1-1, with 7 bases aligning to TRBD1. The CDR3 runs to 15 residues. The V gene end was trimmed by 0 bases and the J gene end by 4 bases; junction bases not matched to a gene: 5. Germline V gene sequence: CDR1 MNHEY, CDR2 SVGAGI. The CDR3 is CASSYSWQGGTEAFF. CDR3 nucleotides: TGTGCCAGCAGTTACTCTTGGCAGGGGGGCACTGAAGCTTTCTTT.

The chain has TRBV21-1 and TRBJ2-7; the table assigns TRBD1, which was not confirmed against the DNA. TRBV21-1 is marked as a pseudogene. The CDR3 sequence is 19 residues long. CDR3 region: CASGTIAYLSHPKYYEQYF. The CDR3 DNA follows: TGTGCCAGCGGGACAATCGCATACCTAAGTCACCCAAAATACTACGAGCAGTACTTC.

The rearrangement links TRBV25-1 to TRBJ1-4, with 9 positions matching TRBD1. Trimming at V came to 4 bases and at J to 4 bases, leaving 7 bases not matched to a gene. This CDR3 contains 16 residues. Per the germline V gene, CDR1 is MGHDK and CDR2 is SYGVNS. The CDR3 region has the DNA TGTGCCAGCAGTGCGGTTGCGGGACAGGGTAATGAAAAACTGTTTTTT. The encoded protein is CASSAVAGQGNEKLFF.

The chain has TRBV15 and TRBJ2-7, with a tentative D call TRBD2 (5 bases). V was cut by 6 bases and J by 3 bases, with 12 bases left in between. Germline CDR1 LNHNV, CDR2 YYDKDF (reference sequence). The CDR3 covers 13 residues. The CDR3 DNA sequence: TGTGCCACCAGGTCCGGGGAATACTACGAGCAGTACTTC. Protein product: CATRSGEYYEQYF. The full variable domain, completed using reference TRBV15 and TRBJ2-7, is DAMVIQNPRYQVTQFGKPVTLSCSQTLNHNVMYWYQQKSSQAPKLLFHYYDKDFNNEADTPDNFQSRRPNTSFCFLDIRSPGLGDTAMYLCATRSGEYYEQYFGPGTRLTVT.

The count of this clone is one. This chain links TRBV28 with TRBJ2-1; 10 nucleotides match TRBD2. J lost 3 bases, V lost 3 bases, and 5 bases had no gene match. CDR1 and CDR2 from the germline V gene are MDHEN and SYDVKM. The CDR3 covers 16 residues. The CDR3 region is CASSFAAGGFYNEQFF. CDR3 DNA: TGTGCCAGCAGTTTCGCAGCGGGGGGGTTCTACAATGAGCAGTTCTTC.

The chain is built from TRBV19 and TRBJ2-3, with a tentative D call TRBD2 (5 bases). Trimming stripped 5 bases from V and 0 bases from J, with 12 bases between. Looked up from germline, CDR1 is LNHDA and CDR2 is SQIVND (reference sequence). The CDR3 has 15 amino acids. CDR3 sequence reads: CASSGGSRSTDTQYF. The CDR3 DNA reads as TGTGCCAGTAGTGGTGGGAGCCGAAGCACAGATACGCAGTATTTT.

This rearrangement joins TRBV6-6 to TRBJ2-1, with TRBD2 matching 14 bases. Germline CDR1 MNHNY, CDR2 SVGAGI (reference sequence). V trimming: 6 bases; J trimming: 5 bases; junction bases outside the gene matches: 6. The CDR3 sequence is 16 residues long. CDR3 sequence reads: CASSLGLAGDHNEQFF. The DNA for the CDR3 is TGTGCCAGCAGCCTGGGACTAGCGGGGGACCACAATGAGCAGTTCTTC.

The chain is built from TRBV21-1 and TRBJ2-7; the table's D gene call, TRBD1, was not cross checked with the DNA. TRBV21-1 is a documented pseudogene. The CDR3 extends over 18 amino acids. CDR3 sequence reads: CASSLPRGTGGSSYEQYF. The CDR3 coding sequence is TGTGCCAGCAGCCTACCGCGCGGGACAGGAGGGAGCTCCTACGAGCAGTACTTC.

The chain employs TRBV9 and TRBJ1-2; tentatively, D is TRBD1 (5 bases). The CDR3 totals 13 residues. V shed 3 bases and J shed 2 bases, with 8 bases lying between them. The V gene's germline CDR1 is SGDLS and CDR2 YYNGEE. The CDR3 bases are TGTGCCAGCAGCGGTCGACAGAACTATGGCTACACCTTC. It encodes CASSGRQNYGYTF.

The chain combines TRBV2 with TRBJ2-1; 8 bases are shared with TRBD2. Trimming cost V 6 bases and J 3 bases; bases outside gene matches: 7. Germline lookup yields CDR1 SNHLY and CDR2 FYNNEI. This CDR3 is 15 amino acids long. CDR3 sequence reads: CASREIAGLYNEQFF. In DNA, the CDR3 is TGTGCCAGCAGGGAAATAGCGGGACTCTACAATGAGCAGTTCTTC.

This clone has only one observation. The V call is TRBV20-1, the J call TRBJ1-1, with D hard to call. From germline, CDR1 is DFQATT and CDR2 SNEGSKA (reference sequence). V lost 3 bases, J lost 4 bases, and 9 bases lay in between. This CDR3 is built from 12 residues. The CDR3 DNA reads TGCAGTGCTAGTGCCGTGAGCACTGAAGCTTTCTTT. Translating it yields CSASAVSTEAFF.

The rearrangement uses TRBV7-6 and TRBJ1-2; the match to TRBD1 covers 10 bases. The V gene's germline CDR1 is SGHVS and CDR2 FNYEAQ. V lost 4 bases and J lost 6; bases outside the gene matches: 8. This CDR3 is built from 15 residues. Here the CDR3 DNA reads TGTGCCAGCAGCTCTACGGTGGGACAGGGGAATGGCTACACCTTC. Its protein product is CASSSTVGQGNGYTF.

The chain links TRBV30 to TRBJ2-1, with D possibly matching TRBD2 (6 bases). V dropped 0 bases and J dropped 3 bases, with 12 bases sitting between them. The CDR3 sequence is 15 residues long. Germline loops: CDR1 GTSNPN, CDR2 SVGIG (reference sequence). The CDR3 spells CAWSVRRGHYNEQFF. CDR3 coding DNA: TGTGCCTGGAGTGTAAGGCGGGGCCACTACAATGAGCAGTTCTTC.

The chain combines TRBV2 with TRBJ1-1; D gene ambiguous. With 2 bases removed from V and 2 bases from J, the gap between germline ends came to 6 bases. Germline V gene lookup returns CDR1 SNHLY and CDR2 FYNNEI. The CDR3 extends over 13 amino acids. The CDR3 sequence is CASSERGNTEAFF. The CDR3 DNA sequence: TGTGCCAGCAGTGAACGGGGTAACACTGAAGCTTTCTTT.

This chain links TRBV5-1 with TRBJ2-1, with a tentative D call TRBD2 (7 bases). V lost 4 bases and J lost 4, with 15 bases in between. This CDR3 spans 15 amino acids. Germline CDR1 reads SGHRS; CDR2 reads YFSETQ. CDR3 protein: CASSRGAEIYNEQFF. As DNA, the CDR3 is TGCGCCAGCAGCCGGGGGGCCGAAATATACAATGAGCAGTTCTTC.

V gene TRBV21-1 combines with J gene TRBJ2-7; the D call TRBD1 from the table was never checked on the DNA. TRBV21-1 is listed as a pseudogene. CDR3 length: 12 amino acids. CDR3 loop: CASSWARYEQYF. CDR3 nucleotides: TGTGCCAGCAGCTGGGCGCGTTACGAGCAGTACTTC.